A single sample is the source of the 20 T cell receptor beta chains below, sequenced in a study of immune reconstitution after stem cell transplant in scleroderma. In TCRdb, the RT-PCR reads were re-called with MiXCR into one record per CDR3 protein. The table lists roughly 4,800 distinct CDR3 sequences, 7.5% to 9.5% of them singletons, with approximately 4% in the top ten. This specimen was collected before or after autologous hematopoietic stem cell transplantation (not recorded which). All receptors derive from a male donor with systemic sclerosis.

This clonotype ranks as medium-sized (0.01 to 0.1%). The chain employs TRBV29-1 and TRBJ2-2; a weak D match, TRBD2 (6 bases). This CDR3 spans 14 amino acids. V was clipped by 0 bases and J by 5 bases, with 10 bases between them. The germline gives CDR1 SQVTM, CDR2 ANQGSEA. The CDR3 nucleotides are TGCAGCGTTGAAGATCTTCGGGGGACCGGGGAGCTGTTTTTT. This codes for CSVEDLRGTGELFF.

This chain connects TRBV5-1 to TRBJ2-3; a possible D gene is TRBD2 (7 bases). The length of the CDR3 is 15 residues. Germline V lookup: CDR1 SGHRS, CDR2 YFSETQ. Deletions cut 4 bases from V and 8 bases from J, with 20 bases between. As DNA, the CDR3 is TGCGCCAGCAGCCCGGAGGGGGGGGTCCAAGGTACGCAGTATTTT. Amino acids: CASSPEGGVQGTQYF.

This clonotype was seen a handful of times. The chain uses TRBV4-1 and TRBJ2-7; TRBD1 might be the D (6 bases). This CDR3 spans 13 amino acids. The germline V gene has CDR1 MGHRA and CDR2 YSYEKL. Trimming shortened V by 4 bases and J by 4 bases, and 11 bases separated the two germline ends. The CDR3 nucleotides are TGCGCCAGCAGCCCCTCACAGGGATACGAGCAGTACTTC. This gives the protein CASSPSQGYEQYF.

This clonotype came up a few times. V is TRBV6-5 and J is TRBJ2-2; D ambiguous. Trimming took 3 bases from V and 7 from J, leaving 9 bases between them. The CDR3 runs 13 residues. Germline V CDR1 and CDR2: MNHEY, SVGAGI. This CDR3 reads CASSYGPDGELFF. In DNA form, the CDR3 reads TGTGCCAGCAGTTATGGCCCTGACGGGGAGCTGTTTTTT.

This clonotype was detected a few times. The J gene is TRBJ2-5, the V gene TRBV12-3 or TRBV12-4, with TRBD2 matching over 9 bases. The CDR3 runs 18 residues. The trim removed 8 bases at V and 4 bases at J, leaving 20 bases unmatched. This chain's CDR3 is CASSLYTSGSRWGETQYF. Here the CDR3 DNA reads TGTGCCAGCTCTCTATATACTAGCGGGTCGAGATGGGGAGAGACCCAGTACTTC.

This clonotype is labeled medium-sized (0.01 to 0.1%). The chain couples TRBV28 to TRBJ2-4; a possible D gene is TRBD2 (6 bases). CDR3 length equals 15 residues. V shed 4 bases and J shed 3 bases, with 13 bases lying between them. Germline values: CDR1 MDHEN, CDR2 SYDVKM. CDR3 coding DNA: TGTGCCAGCAGTTCGAGGTGGGGGGACAAAAACATTCAGTACTTC. Translated: CASSSRWGDKNIQYF.

This clonotype turned up a few times. The DNA for the CDR3 is TGTGCCATCAGTGGGGGGGACACCGGGGAGCTGTTTTTT. Translating it yields CAISGGDTGELFF. This sequence joins TRBV10-3 and TRBJ2-2, with D tentatively TRBD2 (6 bases). V dropped 4 bases and J dropped 3 bases, with 6 bases sitting between them. CDR3 length: 13 amino acids. From germline, CDR1 is ENHRY and CDR2 SYGVKD.

This clonotype is labeled as medium-sized. This rearrangement joins TRBV9 to TRBJ2-7; 7 positions match TRBD2. This CDR3 region has 15 residues. Germline V gene data show CDR1 as SGDLS and CDR2 as YYNGEE. Germline trimming cut 0 bases from V and 1 base from J; bases unmatched to any gene: 4. This CDR3 is CASSVAAGASYEQYF. CDR3 bases: TGTGCCAGCAGCGTAGCGGCGGGAGCATCCTACGAGCAGTACTTC.

The table lists this clonotype with a few counts. This sequence joins TRBV5-5 and TRBJ2-7, with TRBD1 matching over 7 bases. With 5 bases clipped from V and 2 bases from J, the junction kept 7 bases outside the gene matches. Germline V CDR1 and CDR2: SGHKS, YYEKEE (reference sequence). This CDR3 comprises 14 residues. CDR3 coding DNA: TGTGCCAGCAGGGTCCGGGACAGTGCCTACGAGCAGTACTTC. Translating it yields CASRVRDSAYEQYF.

This clonotype was seen more than once but under ten times. This chain joins TRBV29-1 and TRBJ2-3, with D perhaps TRBD1 (5 bases). Trimming removed 7 bases at V and 0 bases at J, with 17 bases between. There are 15 residues in the CDR3. CDR1 SQVTM and CDR2 ANQGSEA come from the germline V gene. The CDR3 reads CSGSGGATSTDTQYF. CDR3 sequence (DNA): TGCAGCGGATCTGGTGGGGCAACAAGCACAGATACGCAGTATTTT.

This clonotype appeared a few times. The rearrangement uses TRBV5-1 and TRBJ1-1, with a tentative D call TRBD1 (5 bases). The germline V gene encodes CDR1 SGHRS and CDR2 YFSETQ. The V gene lost 0 bases and the J gene lost 4 bases, with 13 bases spanning the gap. CDR3 length: 15 amino acids. CDR3 sequence (DNA): TGCGCCAGCAGCTTGGAAGCAGGGCCTCGCACTGAAGCTTTCTTT. The encoded protein is CASSLEAGPRTEAFF.

V is TRBV7-3 and J is TRBJ2-7; no clear D gene. This CDR3 has 14 amino acids. Germline V gene sequence: CDR1 SGHTA, CDR2 FQGTGA. The V end was cut by 5 bases, the J end by 3 bases, with 14 bases between. In DNA form, the CDR3 reads TGTGCCAGCAGCCTAAATGGGGAAGGCTACGAGCAGTACTTC. It is translated as CASSLNGEGYEQYF. Drawing the rest from reference TRBV7-3 and TRBJ2-7, the complete variable domain is GAGVSQTPSNKVTEKGKYVELRCDPISGHTALYWYRQSLGQGPEFLIYFQGTGAADDSGLPNDRFFAVRPEGSVSTLKIQRTERGDSAVYLCASSLNGEGYEQYFGPGTRLTVT.

This clonotype was observed a few times. The J gene is TRBJ2-3, the V gene TRBV7-2; 8 nucleotides agree with TRBD2. V shed 5 bases and J 5 bases; nucleotides not matched to a gene: 9. The CDR3 runs to 15 residues. Germline CDR1 reads SGHTA; CDR2 reads FQGNSA. The CDR3 coding sequence is TGTGCCAGCAGCCAGGGACTAGGGTGGGGAGATACGCAGTATTTT. It encodes CASSQGLGWGDTQYF.

This clonotype was counted a few times. This sequence joins TRBV20-1 and TRBJ2-3, with 12 bases identical to TRBD2. The CDR3 contains 15 residues. V shed 0 bases, J shed 10 bases, and the junction held 8 bases outside the gene matches. CDR1 DFQATT and CDR2 SNEGSKA come from the germline V gene (reference sequence). The CDR3 DNA is TGCAGTGCTAGAGATCTTGGTCTAGCGGGAGGGTCGCAGTATTTT. It codes for CSARDLGLAGGSQYF.

This clonotype came up a few times. The rearrangement joins TRBV5-1 to TRBJ2-1; D not certain. Looked up from germline, CDR1 is SGHRS and CDR2 is YFSETQ. V lost 2 bases, J lost 3 bases, and 9 bases lay in between. The CDR3 consists of 14 residues. This CDR3 reads CASSFARDYNEQFF. The CDR3 DNA is TGCGCCAGCAGCTTCGCTAGGGACTACAATGAGCAGTTCTTC. Drawing the rest from reference TRBV5-1 and TRBJ2-1, the complete variable domain is KAGVTQTPRYLIKTRGQQVTLSCSPISGHRSVSWYQQTPGQGLQFLFEYFSETQRNKGNFPGRFSGRQFSNSRSEMNVSTLELGDSALYLCASSFARDYNEQFFGPGTRLTVL.

This clonotype is termed medium-sized (0.01 to 0.1%). V and J are TRBV29-1 and TRBJ1-5; 9 bases are a match to TRBD1. Unmatched junction bases numbered 2, after V lost 1 base and J lost 7 bases. This CDR3 contains 13 residues. From germline, CDR1 is SQVTM and CDR2 ANQGSEA. The CDR3 here is CSVEGGQGQPQHF. The CDR3 bases are TGCAGCGTTGAAGGGGGACAGGGCCAGCCCCAGCATTTT.

The rearrangement links TRBV7-8 to TRBJ2-1, with TRBD2 matching over 8 bases. The junction had 8 bases not matched to a gene; V was cut back by 6 bases and J by 13 bases. The CDR3 has 12 amino acids. Germline-derived CDR1 and CDR2 are SGHVS and FQNEAQ. CDR3 amino acids: CASSLSGTLQFF. DNA of the CDR3: TGTGCCAGCAGTCTTAGCGGGACTCTCCAGTTCTTC.

This clonotype was counted a few times. The chain uses TRBV10-3 and TRBJ2-7; TRBD2 matches 10 bases. V dropped 11 bases and J dropped 2; count of bases not matched to a gene: 3. From germline, CDR1 is ENHRY and CDR2 SYGVKD. This CDR3 comprises 12 residues. CDR3 DNA: TGTGCCGTAGGGACTAGCGCCTACGAGCAGTACTTC. Amino acids: CAVGTSAYEQYF.

Sample share makes this clonotype medium-sized. This rearrangement joins TRBV15 to TRBJ2-1, with D hard to call. CDR3 length equals 13 residues. Germline CDR1 is LNHNV and CDR2 is YYDKDF (reference sequence). V lost 5 bases and J lost 6, with 11 bases in between. CDR3 sequence: CATSSRGSNEQFF. In nucleotides, the CDR3 is TGTGCCACCAGCTCCCGCGGTTCCAATGAGCAGTTCTTC.

This clonotype is medium-sized by share. The J gene is TRBJ1-2, the V gene TRBV29-1; maybe TRBD1 (5 bases). The V end was cut by 3 bases, the J end by 4 bases, with 15 bases between. Germline V gives CDR1 SQVTM, CDR2 ANQGSEA. The length of the CDR3 is 14 residues. Here the CDR3 reads CSVETRGGTYGYTF. The DNA for the CDR3 is TGCAGCGTTGAGACCCGGGGGGGGACCTATGGCTACACCTTC.